The 22 T cell receptor beta chains below come from one sample, sequenced in a study of blood T cell repertoires in COVID-19. Measured with immunoSEQ multiplex PCR; TCRdb has only the in-frame clones, and not every one. The table includes a few hundred thousand clones, over 75% detected once. The sequencing input was peripheral blood. The receptors stem from a man aged 50-60 years with acute or convalescent COVID-19.

V is TRBV6-4 and J is TRBJ1-1; 9 bases agree with TRBD1. The V gene's germline CDR1 is MRHNA and CDR2 SNTAGT. The V segment lost 7 bases and the J segment 6 bases; nucleotides outside the gene matches: 9. The CDR3 sequence is 14 residues long. CDR3: CASKEQGAGAEAFF. The CDR3 bases are TGTGCCAGCAAAGAACAGGGGGCTGGGGCTGAAGCTTTCTTT.

The rearrangement links TRBV7-8 to TRBJ1-1; D is unresolved. The germline V gene encodes CDR1 SGHVS and CDR2 FQNEAQ. The CDR3 has 13 amino acids. The V end lost 1 base, the J end lost 5 bases, and 8 bases lay between the germline ends. The CDR3 DNA follows: TGTGCCAGCAGCTTAGGTCAGGTAACTGAAGCTTTCTTT. Amino acids: CASSLGQVTEAFF.

V gene TRBV6-5 combines with J gene TRBJ1-1, with 9 bases matching TRBD1. V trimming: 4 bases; J trimming: 4 bases; junction bases outside the gene matches: 4. This CDR3 has 14 amino acids. Germline-derived CDR1 and CDR2 are MNHEY and SVGAGI. The DNA for the CDR3 is TGTGCCAGCAGTTCGGGACAGGGTGCCACTGAAGCTTTCTTT. The encoded protein is CASSSGQGATEAFF.

This chain joins TRBV29-1 and TRBJ1-1; D remains unclear. Trimming shortened V by 4 bases and J by 4 bases, and 13 bases separated the two germline ends. This CDR3 is 13 amino acids long. In germline, CDR1 is SQVTM, CDR2 ANQGSEA. CDR3 DNA: TGCAGCGTTGTAAAGTACAGCTCCACTGAAGCTTTCTTT. It is translated as CSVVKYSSTEAFF.

This chain uses TRBV5-6 with TRBJ2-5; TRBD1 matches 9 bases. V lost 4 bases to trimming and J lost 5 bases; unmatched junction nucleotides: 9. CDR3 size: 15 residues. Germline lookup yields CDR1 SGHDT and CDR2 YYEEEE. The CDR3 here is CASSPRGQGGETQYF. The CDR3 DNA is TGTGCCAGCAGCCCCCGGGGACAGGGTGGGGAGACCCAGTACTTC. The variable domain in full, with the rest retrieved from reference TRBV5-6 and TRBJ2-5, is DAGVTQSPTHLIKTRGQQVTLRCSPKSGHDTVSWYQQALGQGPQFIFQYYEEEERQRGNFPDRFSGHQFPNYSSELNVNALLLGDSALYLCASSPRGQGGETQYFGPGTRLLVL.

The chain couples TRBV14 to TRBJ1-1; 7 positions agree with TRBD1. This CDR3 has 16 residues. The germline V gene has CDR1 SGHDN and CDR2 FVKESK. The J segment lost 2 bases and the V segment lost 0 bases, leaving 6 bases of the junction unmatched. CDR3 DNA: TGTGCCAGCAGCCAAGATCTTGGGACAGCTAACACTGAAGCTTTCTTT. Its protein product is CASSQDLGTANTEAFF.

The V and J genes are TRBV19 and TRBJ1-3; D perhaps matches TRBD1 (5 bases). CDR3 length equals 14 residues. V lost 6 bases to trimming and J lost 1 base, with 10 bases between them. Looked up from germline, CDR1 is LNHDA and CDR2 is SQIVND (reference sequence). CDR3 sequence (DNA): TGTGCCAGTAGCCTAAGGACATCTGGAAACACCATATATTTT. It encodes CASSLRTSGNTIYF.

V gene TRBV21-1 combines with J gene TRBJ1-2. TRBV21-1 represents a pseudogene. The CDR3 is 17 amino acids. CDR3 bases: TGTGCCAGCAGCCCCACCAAGGAGGCCCGAGCTCTATATGGCTACACCTTC. The encoded protein is CASSPTKEARALYGYTF.

The chain carries TRBV14 and TRBJ2-3, with 14 bases fitting TRBD2. CDR1 and CDR2 from the germline V gene are SGHDN and FVKESK. J was trimmed by 2 bases and V by 4 bases; bases with no gene match: 14. The CDR3 runs 20 residues. CDR3 protein: CASSPLPGLAGAGLTDTQYF. CDR3 coding DNA: TGTGCCAGCAGCCCCCTACCGGGACTAGCGGGGGCTGGTCTCACAGATACGCAGTATTTT.

The gene calls are TRBV3-1 (or the pseudogene TRBV3-2) and TRBJ1-2; weak D call: TRBD1 (6 bases). Germline V gene sequence: CDR1 LGHDT, CDR2 YNNKEL (reference sequence). There are 15 residues in the CDR3. Trimming stripped 0 bases from V and 8 bases from J, with 16 bases between. CDR3 bases: TGTGCCAGCAGCCAAGATAGACAGGTGAGAGGCGGCTACACCTTC. Amino acid sequence: CASSQDRQVRGGYTF.

The chain has TRBV18 and TRBJ1-4; possibly TRBD1 for D (5 bases). Trimming took off 1 base at V and 8 bases at J, with 14 bases between the two ends. The CDR3 loop spans 15 amino acids. The germline V gene encodes CDR1 KGHSH and CDR2 LQKENI. The CDR3: CASSPLSGTEEKLFF. CDR3 nucleotides: TGTGCCAGCTCACCACTCTCCGGGACTGAAGAAAAACTGTTTTTT.

This clone was detected only once. This chain uses TRBV19 with TRBJ1-2, with 9 bases matching TRBD1. Germline V CDR1 and CDR2: LNHDA, SQIVND (reference sequence). V was pared by 11 bases and J by 8 bases, with 21 bases of the junction left unmatched. The CDR3 totals 16 residues. In DNA, the CDR3 is TGTGCCGGGACCTCCGTCCCGGGACAGGGAATAGCGGGCTACACCTTC. Residues: CAGTSVPGQGIAGYTF.

The V gene is TRBV29-1, the J gene TRBJ1-4, with 9 bases that match TRBD1. This CDR3 comprises 15 residues. After removal of 3 bases from V and 4 bases from J, the junction contained 6 bases not matched to a gene. Looked up from germline, CDR1 is SQVTM and CDR2 is ANQGSEA. Here the CDR3 DNA reads TGCAGCGTTGAGACCGCGGGACAGGGTAATGAAAAACTGTTTTTT. Translated: CSVETAGQGNEKLFF. Using reference TRBV29-1 and TRBJ1-4 for the parts outside the CDR3, the full variable domain is SAVISQKPSRDICQRGTSLTIQCQVDSQVTMMFWYRQQPGQSLTLIATANQGSEATYESGFVIDKFPISRPNLTFSTLTVSNMSPEDSSIYLCSVETAGQGNEKLFFGSGTQLSVL.

V usage is TRBV5-1 and J usage is TRBJ1-1, with a weak D call TRBD1 (6 bases). The CDR3 is made up of 18 amino acids. Germline loops: CDR1 SGHRS, CDR2 YFSETQ. Trimming removed 4 bases from V and 0 bases from J, with 22 bases in between. The CDR3 DNA is TGCGCCAGCAGCCTTGCGCGTACAGGGACCCCCTTGAACACTGAAGCTTTCTTT. Translation gives CASSLARTGTPLNTEAFF.

The DNA of the CDR3 is TGTGCCAGCAGCGTAGACGGAGGAAACAATGAGCAGTTCTTC. Translated, it gives CASSVDGGNNEQFF. The V call is TRBV9, the J call TRBJ2-1; D is perhaps TRBD2 (5 bases). The V gene lost 0 bases and the J gene lost 5 bases, with 9 bases spanning the gap. This CDR3 region has 14 residues. Germline V gene lookup returns CDR1 SGDLS and CDR2 YYNGEE.

The genes are TRBV9 and TRBJ2-2, with TRBD1 matching 9 bases. The V segment lost 4 bases and the J segment 7 bases; nucleotides outside the gene matches: 5. The CDR3 consists of 14 residues. In germline, CDR1 is SGDLS, CDR2 YYNGEE. CDR3 nucleotides: TGTGCCAGCAGCCCCCGGACAGGGGTCGGGGAGCTGTTTTTT. It specifies CASSPRTGVGELFF.

The chain joins TRBV9 to TRBJ1-1; D possibly corresponds to TRBD1 (6 bases). Trimming took 0 bases from V and 1 from J, leaving 13 bases between them. The germline V gene has CDR1 SGDLS and CDR2 YYNGEE. This CDR3 is 16 amino acids long. This chain's CDR3 is CASSVGALGQNTEAFF. The CDR3 DNA follows: TGTGCCAGCAGCGTAGGAGCTTTGGGACAGAACACTGAAGCTTTCTTT.

This sequence joins TRBV3-1 (or the pseudogene TRBV3-2) and TRBJ2-6; the match to TRBD1 covers 7 bases. With 4 bases clipped from V and 0 bases from J, the junction kept 9 bases outside the gene matches. This CDR3 has 18 residues. Germline CDR1 LGHDT, CDR2 YNNKEL (reference sequence). The CDR3 DNA follows: TGTGCCAGCAGCCGTTTTAACAGGGGCCTCTCTGGGGCCAACGTCCTGACTTTC. Protein sequence: CASSRFNRGLSGANVLTF.

The chain has TRBV6-5 and TRBJ1-2; TRBD1 aligns across 9 bases. The CDR3 has 16 residues. Germline CDR1 reads MNHEY; CDR2 reads SVGAGI. V was clipped by 2 bases and J by 4 bases; unmatched bases: 8. The CDR3: CASSYQGQGGGYGYTF. The DNA of the CDR3 is TGTGCCAGCAGTTACCAGGGACAGGGAGGAGGCTATGGCTACACCTTC.

A single count supports this clone. The CDR3 region is CASSRGGVIASGNTIYF. The CDR3 bases are TGTGCCAGCAGTCGAGGGGGGGTTATTGCTTCTGGAAACACCATATATTTT. J is TRBJ1-3 and V is TRBV6-6, with D possibly being TRBD1 (6 bases). V was pared by 5 bases and J by 1 base, with 18 bases between. The CDR3 sequence is 17 residues long. Looked up from germline, CDR1 is MNHNY and CDR2 is SVGAGI (reference sequence).

The rearrangement links TRBV27 to TRBJ1-1; 7 bases are shared with TRBD1. Germline V gene data show CDR1 as MNHEY and CDR2 as SMNVEV (reference sequence). With 5 bases clipped from V and 2 bases from J, the junction kept 8 bases outside the gene matches. The length of the CDR3 is 15 residues. CDR3 loop: CASSPYRQGNTEAFF. CDR3 bases: TGTGCCAGCAGTCCATACCGACAGGGAAACACTGAAGCTTTCTTT.

The chain joins TRBV15 to TRBJ1-1, with D hard to call. The CDR3 runs 13 residues. From germline, CDR1 is LNHNV and CDR2 YYDKDF (reference sequence). V was shortened by 0 bases and J by 10 bases, with 12 bases between the two germline ends. The CDR3 sequence is CATSRDRPGIAFF. The DNA for the CDR3 is TGTGCCACCAGCAGAGATCGCCCGGGAATAGCTTTCTTT.